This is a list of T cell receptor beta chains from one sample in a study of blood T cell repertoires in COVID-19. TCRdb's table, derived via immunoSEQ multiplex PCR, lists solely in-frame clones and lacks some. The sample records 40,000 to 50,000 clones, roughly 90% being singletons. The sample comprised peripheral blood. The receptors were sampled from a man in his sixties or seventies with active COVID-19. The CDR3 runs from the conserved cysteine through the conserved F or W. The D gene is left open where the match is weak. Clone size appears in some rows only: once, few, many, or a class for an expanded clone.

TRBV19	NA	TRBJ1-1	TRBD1	TGTGCCAGTAGTCGTGGGACAGTTTACACTGAAGCTTTCTTT	CASSRGTVYTEAFF
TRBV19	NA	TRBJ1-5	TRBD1	TGTGCCAGTAGTGAGGGACAGGGGGCCTATCAGCCCCAGCATTTT	CASSEGQGAYQPQHF
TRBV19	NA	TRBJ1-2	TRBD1	TGTGCCAGTAGGGGGACAGGTCAGAACAACTATGGCTACACCTTC	CASRGTGQNNYGYTF
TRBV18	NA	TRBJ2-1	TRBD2	TGTGCCAGCTCACCCCCCCCCGGAACTAGCGGGAGGGCGACCTACAATGAGCAGTTCTTC	CASSPPPGTSGRATYNEQFF
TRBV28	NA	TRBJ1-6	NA	TGTGCCAGCAGTTTCCTTCCCCAGAATTCACCCCTCCACTTT	CASSFLPQNSPLHF
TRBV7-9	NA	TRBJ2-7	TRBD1	TGTGCCAGCAGCTCCCCGGGACAGGTGACCTACGAGCAGTACTTC	CASSSPGQVTYEQYF
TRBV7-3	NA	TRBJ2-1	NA	TGTGCCAGCAGCTTAGGGGCTAGTCAGGGGAATGAGCAGTTCTTC	CASSLGASQGNEQFF
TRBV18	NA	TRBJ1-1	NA	TGTGCCAGCTCACCAGAAACGGGCACTGAAGCTTTCTTT	CASSPETGTEAFF
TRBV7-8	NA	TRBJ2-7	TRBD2	TGTGCCAGCAGCCAGACAGCGGGAGGGGGGCTAGTGCAGTACTTC	CASSQTAGGGLVQYF
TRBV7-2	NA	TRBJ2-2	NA	TGTGCCAGCAGCTTACAGGGCCTTAACACCGGGGAGCTGTTTTTT	CASSLQGLNTGELFF
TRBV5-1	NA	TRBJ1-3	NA	TGCGCCAGCAGCGGAGGGACTGCTGGAAACACCATATATTTT	CASSGGTAGNTIYF
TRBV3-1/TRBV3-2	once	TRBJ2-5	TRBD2	TGTGCCAGCAGCCAAGAAGGAGCGGGAGGAGTAAAGGTGGAGACCCAGTACTTC	CASSQEGAGGVKVETQYF
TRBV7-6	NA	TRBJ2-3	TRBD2	TGTGCCAGCAGGACGACTAGCGGGGGTGATCCAGATACGCAGTATTTT	CASRTTSGGDPDTQYF
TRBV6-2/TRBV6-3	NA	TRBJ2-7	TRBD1	TGTGCCAGCACCCCCGGGACAGGGGGAACCTACGAGCAGTACTTC	CASTPGTGGTYEQYF
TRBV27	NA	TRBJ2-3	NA	TGTGCCAGCAGCTTCGGAGGAGAAAGCACAGATACGCAGTATTTT	CASSFGGESTDTQYF
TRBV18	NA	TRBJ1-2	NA	TGTGCCAGCTCACCAAGCAGGTTAGGAGGCTACACCTTC	CASSPSRLGGYTF
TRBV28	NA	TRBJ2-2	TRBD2	TGTGCCAGCGATGGTGCGGGGGTTTATTACACCGGGGAGCTGTTTTTT	CASDGAGVYYTGELFF
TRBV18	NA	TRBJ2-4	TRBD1	TGTGCCAGCTCATTCCGGGACAGGGGAGTTGTCAAAAACATTCAGTACTTC	CASSFRDRGVVKNIQYF